One and the same sample provided the 6 T cell receptor beta chains below, sequenced in a study of T cells in Graves' hyperthyroidism and ophthalmopathy. The investigators amplified TCR beta CDR3 regions from RNA transcripts. The primer set for the first-round RT-PCR of the TCR CDR3 was HTBI. TCRdb ran MiXCR on the multiplex PCR reads and lists one entry per CDR3 protein. The sample yields roughly 750,000 distinct CDR3 sequences, 15% to 20% seen once. Sequences were obtained from blood. Source of these receptors: a man between 18 and 29 years old with Graves' hyperthyroidism.

This clonotype was recorded at least ten times. The chain recombines TRBV20-1 with TRBJ2-1; 14 bases fit TRBD2. The CDR3 extends over 15 amino acids. Germline V CDR1 and CDR2: DFQATT, SNEGSKA (reference sequence). V trimming: 3 bases; J trimming: 8 bases; junction bases outside the gene matches: 6. Here the CDR3 DNA reads TGCAGTGCTAGGGGGACTAGCGGGAGTAATGATGAGCAGTTCTTC. Amino acids: CSARGTSGSNDEQFF.

V gene TRBV6-5 combines with J gene TRBJ2-6; no firm D call. This CDR3 spans 16 amino acids. The V end was cut by 2 bases, the J end by 0 bases, with 8 bases between. Germline V CDR1 and CDR2: MNHEY, SVGAGI. CDR3 nucleotides: TGTGCCAGCAGTTACAGGACCCACTCTGGGGCCAACGTCCTGACTTTC. This gives the protein CASSYRTHSGANVLTF.

The sample holds many counts of this clonotype. This chain joins TRBV10-3 and TRBJ2-3; 13 bases fit TRBD2. CDR1 is ENHRY and CDR2 is SYGVKD in the germline V gene. The CDR3 extends over 18 amino acids. Trimming took 2 bases from V and 5 from J; bases not matched to a gene: 10. The CDR3 protein is CAISEPLGLAGVKDTQYF. CDR3 nucleotide sequence: TGTGCCATCAGTGAGCCTTTAGGACTAGCGGGAGTTAAAGATACGCAGTATTTT.

The count of this clonotype is one. The chain links TRBV4-1 to TRBJ1-2; D is perhaps TRBD1 (5 bases). V was shortened by 1 base and J by 8 bases, with 11 bases between the two germline ends. CDR1 MGHRA and CDR2 YSYEKL come from the germline V gene. This CDR3 region has 13 residues. The DNA of the CDR3 is TGCGCCAGCAGCCAAGTTCAGGGATTGGGCTACACCTTC. It translates to CASSQVQGLGYTF.

This rearrangement joins TRBV6-7 to TRBJ2-1; D is uncertain. TRBV6-7 carries the ORF label, with uncertain function. V was shortened by 5 bases and J by 12 bases, with 11 bases between the two germline ends. The CDR3 length is 11 residues. The CDR3, as DNA: TGTGCCAGCAGTAACGTCCGAGGGCAGTTCTTC. This encodes CASSNVRGQFF.

This clonotype occurred many times. The chain links TRBV7-9 to TRBJ2-5; TRBD1 matches 8 bases. Germline assignment: CDR1 SEHNR and CDR2 FQNEAQ (reference sequence). After removal of 1 base from V and 4 bases from J, the junction contained 2 bases not matched to a gene. This CDR3 is 14 amino acids long. CDR3 protein: CASSLGRGRETQYF. CDR3 nucleotides: TGTGCCAGCAGCTTAGGCAGGGGGCGAGAGACCCAGTACTTC.